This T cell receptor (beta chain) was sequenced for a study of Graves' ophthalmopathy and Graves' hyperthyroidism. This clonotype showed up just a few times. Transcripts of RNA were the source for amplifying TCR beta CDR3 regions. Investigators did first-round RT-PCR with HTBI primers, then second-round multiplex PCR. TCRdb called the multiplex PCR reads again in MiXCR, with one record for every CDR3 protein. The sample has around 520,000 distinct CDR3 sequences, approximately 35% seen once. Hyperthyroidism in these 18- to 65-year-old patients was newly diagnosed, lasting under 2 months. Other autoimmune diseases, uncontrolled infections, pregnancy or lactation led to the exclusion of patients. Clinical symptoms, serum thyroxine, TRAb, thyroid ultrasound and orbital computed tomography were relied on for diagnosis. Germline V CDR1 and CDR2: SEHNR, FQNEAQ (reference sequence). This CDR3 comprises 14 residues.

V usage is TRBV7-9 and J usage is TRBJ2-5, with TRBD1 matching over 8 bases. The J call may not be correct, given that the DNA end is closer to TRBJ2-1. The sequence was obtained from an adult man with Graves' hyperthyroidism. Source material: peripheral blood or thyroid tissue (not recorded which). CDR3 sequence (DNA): TGTGCCAGCAGCCTTAGCAGGGGGCAAGGTGAGCAGTTCTTC. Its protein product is CASSLSRGQGEQFF.